The rows below give T cell receptor beta chains drawn from one sample of a study of T-cell reconstitution after alpha-beta-depleted transplantation in children. TCRdb reprocessed the PCR reads via MiXCR and lists one record per CDR3 protein. The top ten clones hold less than 40% of a sample with 200,000 to 250,000 distinct CDR3 sequences, around 9.2% of them seen once. The input for sequencing was PBMCs, mostly from graft donor cells, taken 360 days after TCRalphabeta/CD19-depleted stem cell transplant. These TCRs come from a male patient aged 2-9 years who had a stem cell transplant for acute myeloid leukemia, so the T cells may come from the graft donor. CDR3s include the opening cysteine and the closing phenylalanine or tryptophan. D genes are given only for firm matches. Rows may omit the clone size; those that give it use once, few, many or a size class.

V	D	J	size	DNA	CDR3
TRBV10-3	.	TRBJ1-6	many	TGTGCCATCAAGTCCAACTCCTATAATTCACCCCTCCACTTT	CAIKSNSYNSPLHF
TRBV7-8	.	TRBJ2-3	few	TGTGCCCCCTGGTCAGATACGCAGTATTTT	CAPWSDTQYF
TRBV20-1	TRBD2	TRBJ2-1	many	TGCAGTGCTTGGACTAGCGGGCCGCTTTACTACAATGAGCAGTTCTTC	CSAWTSGPLYYNEQFF
TRBV7-2	.	TRBJ2-3	.	TGTGCCAGCAGCTTCCTTTTTCGGGATACGCAGTATTTT	CASSFLFRDTQYF
TRBV12-3/TRBV12-4	.	TRBJ1-6	.	TGTGCCAGCAGTTTAATAACCCCTAATTCACCCCTCCACTTT	CASSLITPNSPLHF
TRBV10-3	.	TRBJ1-1	many	TGTGCCATCAGTGAGTCGACGGGCCGGGAGGAAGCTTTCTTT	CAISESTGREEAFF
TRBV3-1	.	TRBJ1-1	few	TGTGCCAGCAGCCCGGTGCTTATGAACACTGAAGCTTTCTTT	CASSPVLMNTEAFF
TRBV20-1	.	TRBJ2-7	many	TGCAGTGCTTACGATAGGAGGGGGGTCTACGAGCAGTACTTC	CSAYDRRGVYEQYF
TRBV7-9	TRBD1	TRBJ2-5	many	TGTGCCAGCAGCTTGTTGGGACAGGGTACAGAGACCCAGTACTTC	CASSLLGQGTETQYF
TRBV20-1	.	TRBJ1-1	few	TGCAGTGCTACTAGTCCATACACTGAAGCTTTCTTT	CSATSPYTEAFF
TRBV5-4	.	TRBJ2-4	many	TGTGCCAGCAGCCAGCAGGGAGGAGGCATTCAGTACTTC	CASSQQGGGIQYF
TRBV7-2	.	TRBJ2-2	few	TGTGCCAGCAGCTTAAGCTCGGACACCGGGGAGCTGTTTTTT	CASSLSSDTGELFF
TRBV20-1	TRBD1	TRBJ2-4	many	TGCAGTGCTAGAGGCGGGACAGGGTCCCCTCTAGCCAAAAACATTCAGTACTTC	CSARGGTGSPLAKNIQYF
TRBV20-1	.	TRBJ1-2	few	TGCAGTGCCCGGGGGGGGTTTGCTAACTATGGCTACACCTTC	CSARGGFANYGYTF
TRBV5-6	.	TRBJ2-7	.	TGTGCCAGCAGCTTGTTGGGAATCCCCTACGAGCAGTACTTC	CASSLLGIPYEQYF
TRBV29-1	TRBD2	TRBJ2-3	.	TGCAGCGTTCATATCGGGACTAGGAACACAGATACGCAGTATTTT	CSVHIGTRNTDTQYF
TRBV18	.	TRBJ1-1	.	TGTGCCAGCTCACCAGTTGGGAACACTGAAGCTTTCTTT	CASSPVGNTEAFF
TRBV7-9	.	TRBJ1-2	few	TGTGCCAGCAGCCGGCAGAGTTATGGCTACACCTTC	CASSRQSYGYTF
TRBV20-1	.	TRBJ1-1	.	TGCAGTGTCACGGGGCTCCCGCAAGAAGCTTTCTTT	CSVTGLPQEAFF
TRBV12-3/TRBV12-4	TRBD2	TRBJ2-1	many	TGTGCCAGCAGAGCTATGACTAGCGGGGCGGATGAGCAGTTCTTC	CASRAMTSGADEQFF
TRBV20-1	.	TRBJ2-1	.	TGCAGTGCTAGATCAAGGGAGCGGCGGGTTTACAATGAGCAGTTCTTC	CSARSRERRVYNEQFF
TRBV12-3/TRBV12-4	.	TRBJ1-4	.	TGTGCCAGCAGTTTGCTGGATTCAACTAATGAAAAACTGTTTTTT	CASSLLDSTNEKLFF
TRBV5-1	TRBD1	TRBJ1-1	.	TGCGCCAGCAGACCCCGCGACAGGGCGAACACTGAAGCTTTCTTT	CASRPRDRANTEAFF
TRBV9	TRBD2	TRBJ2-5	.	TGTGCCAGCAGCTCTCACGGACGCGGCGGGGGCCAGTACTTC	CASSSHGRGGGQYF
TRBV9	.	TRBJ2-2	.	TGTGCCAGCAGCGGGACTTATTTCACCGGGGAGCTGTTTTTT	CASSGTYFTGELFF
TRBV11-1	TRBD2	TRBJ2-1	many	TGTGCCAGCAGCTTAGCGTGGACTAGCGGTTCGAATGAGCAGTTCTTC	CASSLAWTSGSNEQFF
TRBV6-5	TRBD1	TRBJ1-5	few	TGTGCCAGCAGTTCCCCAGGGGGAGATCAGCCCCAGCATTTT	CASSSPGGDQPQHF
TRBV7-9	.	TRBJ1-1	few	TGTGCCAGCAGCTCATCGGACAGAAACACTGAAGCTTTCTTT	CASSSSDRNTEAFF
TRBV3-1	.	TRBJ1-1	.	TGTGCCAGCAGCCGGGCACCCAGGAACACTGAAGCTTTCTTT	CASSRAPRNTEAFF
TRBV29-1	.	TRBJ2-7	many	TGCAGCGTTGAAGGGGCCACCTCCTACGAGCAGTACTTC	CSVEGATSYEQYF
TRBV6-1	.	TRBJ1-2	few	TGTGCCAGCAGTGCAGAGGTTAACTATGGCTACACCTTC	CASSAEVNYGYTF
TRBV12-3/TRBV12-4	.	TRBJ1-1	few	TGTGCCAGCAGTTTAATGGATTTCACTGAAGCTTTCTTT	CASSLMDFTEAFF
TRBV4-1	TRBD1	TRBJ1-1	few	TGCGCCAGCAGCCCAAGACAGGGAGTTTCCATGAACACTGAAGCTTTCTTT	CASSPRQGVSMNTEAFF
TRBV20-1	.	TRBJ1-1	few	TGCAGTGCACAGAGGGGGGGGGGCACTGAAGCTTTCTTT	CSAQRGGGTEAFF
TRBV12-3/TRBV12-4	TRBD2	TRBJ2-5	.	TGTGCCAGCAGTTGGGTAGGGACTAGCGGGAGGGCCAACCAAGAGACCCAGTACTTC	CASSWVGTSGRANQETQYF